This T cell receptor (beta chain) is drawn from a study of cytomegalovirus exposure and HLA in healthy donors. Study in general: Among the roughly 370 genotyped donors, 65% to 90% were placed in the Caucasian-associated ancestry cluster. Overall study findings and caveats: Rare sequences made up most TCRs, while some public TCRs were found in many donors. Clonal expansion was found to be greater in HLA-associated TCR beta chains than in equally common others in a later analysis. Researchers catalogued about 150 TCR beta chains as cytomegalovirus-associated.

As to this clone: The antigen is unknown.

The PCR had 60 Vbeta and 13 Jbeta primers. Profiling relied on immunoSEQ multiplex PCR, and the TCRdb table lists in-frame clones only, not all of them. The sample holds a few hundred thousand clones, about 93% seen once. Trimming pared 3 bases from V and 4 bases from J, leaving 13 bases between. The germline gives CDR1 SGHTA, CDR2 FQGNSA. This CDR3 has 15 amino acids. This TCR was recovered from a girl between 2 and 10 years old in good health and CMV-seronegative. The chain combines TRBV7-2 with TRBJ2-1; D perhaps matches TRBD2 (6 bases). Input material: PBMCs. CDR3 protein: CASSFTPGLYNEQFF. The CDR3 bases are TGTGCCAGCAGCTTTACCCCGGGACTGTACAATGAGCAGTTCTTC. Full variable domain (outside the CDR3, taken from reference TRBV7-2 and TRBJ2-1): GAGVSQSPSNKVTEKGKDVELRCDPISGHTALYWYRQSLGQGLEFLIYFQGNSAPDKSGLPSDRFSAERTGGSVSTLTIQRTQQEDSAVYLCASSFTPGLYNEQFFGPGTRLTVL.